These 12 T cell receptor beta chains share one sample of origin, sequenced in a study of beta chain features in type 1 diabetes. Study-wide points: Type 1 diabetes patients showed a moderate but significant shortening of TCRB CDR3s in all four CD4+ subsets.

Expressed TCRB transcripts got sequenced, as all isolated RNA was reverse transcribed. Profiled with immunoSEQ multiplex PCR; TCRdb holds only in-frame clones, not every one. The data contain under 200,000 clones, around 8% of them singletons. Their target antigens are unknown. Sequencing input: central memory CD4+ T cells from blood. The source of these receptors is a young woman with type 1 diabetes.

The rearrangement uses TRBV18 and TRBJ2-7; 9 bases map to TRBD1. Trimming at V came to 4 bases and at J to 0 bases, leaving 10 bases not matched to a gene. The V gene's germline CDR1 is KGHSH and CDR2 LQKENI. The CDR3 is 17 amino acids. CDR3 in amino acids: CASSQGQGGDSSYEQYF. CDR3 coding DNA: TGTGCCAGCTCACAGGGACAGGGAGGGGACAGCTCCTACGAGCAGTACTTC.

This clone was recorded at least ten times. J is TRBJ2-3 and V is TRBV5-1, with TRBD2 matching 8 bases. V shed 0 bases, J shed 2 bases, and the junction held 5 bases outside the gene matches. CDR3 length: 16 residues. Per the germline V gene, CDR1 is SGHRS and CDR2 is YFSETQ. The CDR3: CASSLAGGANTDTQYF. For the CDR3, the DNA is TGCGCCAGCAGCTTGGCGGGGGGGGCTAACACAGATACGCAGTATTTT.

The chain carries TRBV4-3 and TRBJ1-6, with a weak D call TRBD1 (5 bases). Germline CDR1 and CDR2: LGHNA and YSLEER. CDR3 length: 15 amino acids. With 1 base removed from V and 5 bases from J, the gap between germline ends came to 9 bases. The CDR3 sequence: CASSQGWTNNSPLHF. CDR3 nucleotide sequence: TGCGCCAGCAGCCAAGGCTGGACAAATAATTCACCCCTCCACTTT.

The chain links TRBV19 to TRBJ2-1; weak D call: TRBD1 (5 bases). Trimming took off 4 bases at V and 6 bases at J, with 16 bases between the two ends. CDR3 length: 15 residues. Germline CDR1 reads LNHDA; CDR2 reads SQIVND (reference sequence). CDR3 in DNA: TGTGCCAGTAGTAGGGGCTTCCCCGTCGGCAATGAGCAGTTCTTC. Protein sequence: CASSRGFPVGNEQFF.

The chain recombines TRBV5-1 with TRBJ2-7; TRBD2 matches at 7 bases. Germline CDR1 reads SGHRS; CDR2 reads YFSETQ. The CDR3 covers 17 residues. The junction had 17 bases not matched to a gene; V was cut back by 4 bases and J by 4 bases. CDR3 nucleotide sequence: TGCGCCAGCAGCCCCAGGGTTGGGGTAGCGGGTGTTTACGAGCAGTACTTC. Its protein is CASSPRVGVAGVYEQYF.

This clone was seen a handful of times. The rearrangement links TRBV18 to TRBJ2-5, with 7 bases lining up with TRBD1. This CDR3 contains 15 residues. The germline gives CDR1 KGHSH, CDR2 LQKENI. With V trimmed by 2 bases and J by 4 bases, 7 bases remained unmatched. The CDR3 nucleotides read TGTGCCAGCTCACCAAGACAGGGCGAGGGAGAGACCCAGTACTTC. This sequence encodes CASSPRQGEGETQYF.

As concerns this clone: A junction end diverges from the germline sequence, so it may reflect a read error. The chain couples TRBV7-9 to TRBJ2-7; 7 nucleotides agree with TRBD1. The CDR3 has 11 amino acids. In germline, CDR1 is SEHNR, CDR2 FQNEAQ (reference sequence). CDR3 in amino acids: CASSLRDSSDF. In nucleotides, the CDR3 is TGTGCCAGCAGCTTAAGGGACAGCTCAGACTTC.

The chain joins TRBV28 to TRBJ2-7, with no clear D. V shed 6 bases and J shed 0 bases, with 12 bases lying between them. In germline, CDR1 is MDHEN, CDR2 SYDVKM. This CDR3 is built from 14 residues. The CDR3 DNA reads TGTGCCAGCAGAACCAGAGGTGGCTCCTACGAGCAGTACTTC. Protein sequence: CASRTRGGSYEQYF.

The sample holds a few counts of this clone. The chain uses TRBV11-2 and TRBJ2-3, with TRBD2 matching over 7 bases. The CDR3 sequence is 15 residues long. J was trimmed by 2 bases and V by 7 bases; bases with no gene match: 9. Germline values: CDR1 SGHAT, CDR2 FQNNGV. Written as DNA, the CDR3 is TGTGCCAGCACCGTTCCGGGGGGATCCACAGATACGCAGTATTTT. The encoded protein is CASTVPGGSTDTQYF.

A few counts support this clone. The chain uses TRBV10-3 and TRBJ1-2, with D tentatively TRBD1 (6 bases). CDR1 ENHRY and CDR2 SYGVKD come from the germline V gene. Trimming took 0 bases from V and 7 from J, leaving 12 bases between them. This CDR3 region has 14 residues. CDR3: CAISESTQGTGYTF. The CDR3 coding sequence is TGTGCCATCAGTGAGTCGACCCAGGGGACTGGCTACACCTTC.

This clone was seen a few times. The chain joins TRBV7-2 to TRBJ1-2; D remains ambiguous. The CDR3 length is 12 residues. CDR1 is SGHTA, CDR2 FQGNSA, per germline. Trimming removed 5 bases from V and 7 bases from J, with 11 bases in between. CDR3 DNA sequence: TGTGCCAGCAGCCTAGAGAGGGCTGGCTACACCTTC. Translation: CASSLERAGYTF.

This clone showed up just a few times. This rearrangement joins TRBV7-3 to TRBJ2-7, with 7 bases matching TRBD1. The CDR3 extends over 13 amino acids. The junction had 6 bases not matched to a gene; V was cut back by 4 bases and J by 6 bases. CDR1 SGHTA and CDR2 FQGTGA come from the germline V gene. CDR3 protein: CASSYDRAGEQYF. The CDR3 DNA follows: TGTGCCAGCAGCTACGACAGGGCCGGCGAGCAGTACTTC.